The 2 T cell receptor beta chains reported below all come from one sample, sequenced in a study of cytotoxic CD8 clonotypes in ibrutinib-treated CLL. Assay used: immunoSEQ multiplex PCR; TCRdb lists only in-frame clones, some missing. Found here are some 290,000 clones, 80% of them singletons; the top ten hold 6.5% to 8%. This specimen was PBMCs, taken before ibrutinib treatment. These receptors were collected from a human donor with chronic lymphocytic leukemia.

J is TRBJ2-1 and V is TRBV29-1; a possible D gene is TRBD1 (5 bases). Germline CDR1 is SQVTM and CDR2 is ANQGSEA. V was shortened by 1 base and J by 4 bases, with 20 bases between the two germline ends. The CDR3 covers 17 residues. The CDR3 reads CSVEGAGILGGYNEQFF. The CDR3, as DNA: TGCAGCGTTGAAGGGGCAGGGATCCTTGGCGGATACAATGAGCAGTTCTTC.

The chain couples TRBV9 to TRBJ2-3, with 7 bases that match TRBD2. The CDR3 totals 16 residues. V lost 0 bases, J lost 2 bases, and 6 bases stayed unmatched. Germline values: CDR1 SGDLS, CDR2 YYNGEE. The CDR3 DNA sequence: TGTGCCAGCAGCGTAGTAGGCGGGAGTGCCACAGATACGCAGTATTTT. Amino acids: CASSVVGGSATDTQYF.